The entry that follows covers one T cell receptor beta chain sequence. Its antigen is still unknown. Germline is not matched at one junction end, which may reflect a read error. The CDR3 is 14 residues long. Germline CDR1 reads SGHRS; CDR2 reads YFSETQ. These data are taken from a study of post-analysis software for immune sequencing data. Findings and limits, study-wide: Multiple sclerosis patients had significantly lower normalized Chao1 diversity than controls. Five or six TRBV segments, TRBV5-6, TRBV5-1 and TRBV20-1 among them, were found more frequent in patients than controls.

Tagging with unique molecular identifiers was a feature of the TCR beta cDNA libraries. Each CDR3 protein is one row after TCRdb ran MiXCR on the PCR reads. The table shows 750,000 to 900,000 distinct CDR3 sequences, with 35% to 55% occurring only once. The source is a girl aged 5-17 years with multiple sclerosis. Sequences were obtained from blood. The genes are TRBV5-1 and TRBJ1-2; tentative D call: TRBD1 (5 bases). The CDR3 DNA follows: TGCGCCAGCAGCCCAGATTTGGGGCGCTATGGCCACACCTTC. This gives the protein CASSPDLGRYGHTF.